A single TCR beta chain is shown here with its context. Its specificity is unknown. This sample stems from a study of blood T cells in healthy people across ages. Findings and caveats of the study: Observed TCR beta diversity per million T cells went down as age went up. This fall followed a roughly linear course with age.

A second about 6 to 11 cycle PCR used barcoded and J-beta primers. TCRdb recomputed calls from the 5' RACE reads with MiXCR, one row per CDR3 protein. The sample has about 650,000 distinct CDR3 sequences, about 30% seen once; the top ten hold approximately 15%. Drawn from each donor were ten milliliters of peripheral blood. Samples had at least 6 million PBMCs isolated from them. The TCR sequence derives from a woman aged 80 or over in good health. Sequencing was carried out using blood.

The CDR3 DNA reads as TGCGCCAGCAGCTTTTCTAGCGGGGGGGCCTTTTTTTCAAATGAGCAGTTCTTC. The encoded protein is CASSFSSGGAFFSNEQFF. V usage is TRBV5-1 and J usage is TRBJ2-1; 12 bases line up with TRBD2. This CDR3 comprises 18 residues. The V gene end was trimmed by 2 bases and the J gene end by 7 bases; junction bases not matched to a gene: 13. Germline CDR1 SGHRS, CDR2 YFSETQ.